A selection of T cell receptor beta chains follows, all from one sample in a study of T cells after yellow fever vaccination. MiXCR was run by TCRdb on the 5' RACE reads, yielding one entry per CDR3 protein. The sample carries 610,000 or so distinct CDR3 sequences, approximately 13% recorded once. The source was PBMCs, collected on the day of the yellow fever booster vaccination. These receptors were obtained from a man younger than 40 who received the YFV17D yellow fever vaccine. Both conserved end residues are part of each CDR3.

v_gene	j_gene	CDR3aa
TRBV2	TRBJ1-6	CASRRRAETISPLHF
TRBV5-6	TRBJ2-7	CASSAVDEQYF
TRBV27	TRBJ2-3	CASSLSRGTDTQYF
TRBV28	TRBJ2-1	CASSLSGTGGWNEQFF
TRBV12-3/TRBV12-4	TRBJ2-1	CASSFRGGSYNEQFF
TRBV28	TRBJ2-1	CASTLDTYNEQFF
TRBV5-4	TRBJ2-1	CASNSGPQTSSYNEQFF
TRBV7-6	TRBJ2-1	CASSLGYGGSNEQFF
TRBV20-1	TRBJ1-2	CSASRGSNGYTF
TRBV20-1	TRBJ2-7	CSAGLAISYEQYF
TRBV7-8	TRBJ1-1	CASSWGDRRYTEAFF
TRBV20-1	TRBJ1-1	CSARVRQASRNTEAFF
TRBV10-1	TRBJ2-3	CASSEGSRDTQYF
TRBV7-2	TRBJ1-5	CASSPRANQPQHF